The clone carrying this T cell receptor (beta chain) occurred a few times. Its antigen is unknown. Unique molecular identifiers were in the cDNA, with template-switch universal primer binding. Via MiXCR, TCRdb re-called the 5' RACE reads, giving one row per CDR3 protein. This sample has 700,000 to 950,000 distinct CDR3 sequences, with roughly an eighth found just once. This specimen comes from a study of identical twins. After removal of 4 bases from V and 4 bases from J, the junction contained 10 bases not matched to a gene. Germline lookup yields CDR1 MDHEN and CDR2 SYDVKM. This CDR3 is 16 amino acids long. Broader study findings: Monozygotic twins shared more out-of-frame TCR alpha than recombination models predicted. Insertion counts were lower in abundant cord blood beta clonotypes, a trend that memory repertoires did not show. Excess sharing by twins proved weaker in beta out-of-frame sequences.

The sample was also reused in another study, on yellow fever vaccine responses in identical twins.

The J gene is TRBJ2-1, the V gene TRBV28; 7 positions agree with TRBD2. The source material was PBMCs. The TCR was taken from a woman aged 18-35 years in good health. CDR3: CASSYSGQLVYNEQFF. CDR3 DNA sequence: TGTGCCAGCAGTTATAGCGGGCAACTTGTTTACAATGAGCAGTTCTTC.